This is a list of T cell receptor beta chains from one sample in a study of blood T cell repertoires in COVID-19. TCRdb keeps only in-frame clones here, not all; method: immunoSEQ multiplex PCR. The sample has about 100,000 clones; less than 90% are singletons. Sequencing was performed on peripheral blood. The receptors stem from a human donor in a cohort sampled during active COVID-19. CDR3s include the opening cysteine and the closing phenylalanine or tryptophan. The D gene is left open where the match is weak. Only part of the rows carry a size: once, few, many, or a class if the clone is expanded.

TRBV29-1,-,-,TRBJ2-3,CSVESGGPDTQYF,TGCAGCGTTGAATCAGGAGGGCCAGATACGCAGTATTTT
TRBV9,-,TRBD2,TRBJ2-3,CASSVGTSGATDTQYF,TGTGCCAGCAGCGTAGGGACTAGCGGGGCCACAGATACGCAGTATTTT
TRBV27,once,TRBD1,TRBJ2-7,CASSTVPGGRYEQYF,TGTGCCAGCAGTACCGTCCCAGGGGGACGCTACGAGCAGTACTTC
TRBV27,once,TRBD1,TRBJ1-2,CASTYRGGYGYTF,TGTGCCAGCACGTACAGGGGAGGCTATGGCTACACCTTC
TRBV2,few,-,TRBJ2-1,CASSEARYNEQFF,TGTGCCAGCAGTGAAGCCCGTTACAATGAGCAGTTCTTC
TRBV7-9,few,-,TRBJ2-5,CASSVQGTGETQYF,TGTGCCAGCAGCGTACAGGGTACTGGAGAGACCCAGTACTTC
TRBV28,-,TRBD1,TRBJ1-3,CASSSSPGTGVSGNTIYF,TGTGCCAGCAGTTCCTCGCCCGGAACAGGGGTCTCTGGAAACACCATATATTTT
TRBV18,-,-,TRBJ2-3,CASSPSSGSSTDTQYF,TGTGCCAGCTCACCATCAAGCGGTTCTAGCACAGATACGCAGTATTTT
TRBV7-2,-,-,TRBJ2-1,CASSFQLAPTTNEQFF,TGTGCCAGCAGCTTCCAACTGGCTCCGACTACGAATGAGCAGTTCTTC
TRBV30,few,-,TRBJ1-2,CAWSPPSQVQDYGYTF,TGTGCCTGGAGTCCCCCCTCGCAGGTTCAGGACTATGGCTACACCTTC
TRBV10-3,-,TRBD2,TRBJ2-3,CAISDRGTSGSPDTQYF,TGTGCCATCAGTGACAGGGGGACTAGCGGGAGCCCAGATACGCAGTATTTT
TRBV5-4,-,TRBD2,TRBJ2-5,CASSPPGTSQETQYF,TGTGCCAGCAGCCCGCCCGGGACTAGCCAAGAGACCCAGTACTTC
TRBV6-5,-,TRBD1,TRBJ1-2,CASIPGQGYYGYTF,TGTGCCAGCATTCCGGGACAGGGTTATTATGGCTACACCTTC
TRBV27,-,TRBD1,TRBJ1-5,CASSFGQAGEPQHF,TGTGCCAGCAGCTTCGGACAGGCCGGGGAGCCCCAGCATTTT
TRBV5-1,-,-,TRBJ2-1,CASSPVGSETYNEQFF,TGCGCCAGCAGCCCCGTTGGTAGCGAAACTTACAATGAGCAGTTCTTC
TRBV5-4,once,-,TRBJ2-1,CASSLQGGDEQFF,TGTGCCAGCAGCTTACAGGGTGGGGATGAGCAGTTCTTC
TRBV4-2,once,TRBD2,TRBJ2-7,CASSQGLSLYEQYF,TGTGCCAGCAGCCAGGGACTATCACTATACGAGCAGTACTTC
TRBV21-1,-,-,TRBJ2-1,CASSTGLAGGLGEQFF,TGTGCCAGCAGCACGGGACTAGCGGGAGGTCTGGGCGAGCAGTTCTTC